This is a list of T cell receptor beta chains from one sample in a study of cytomegalovirus exposure and HLA in healthy donors. The method was immunoSEQ multiplex PCR; TCRdb's version includes in-frame clones alone and lacks a portion of them. This sample has about 160,000 clones, with about 81% found just once. Sequencing input: PBMCs. The receptors come from a woman aged 50 to 65 in good health and CMV-seropositive. CDR3s leave out the opening cysteine and the closing phenylalanine or tryptophan.

>TRBV30
AWSMTGGNQPQH
>TRBV29-1
SVEKGAGGKLF
>TRBV19
ASSRDRGETQY
>TRBV5-4
ASFEGIDTEAF
>TRBV7-2
ASSLPPGNTIY
>TRBV9
ASSPQGDRVYTEAF
>TRBV25-1
ASSDWSVSQPQH
>TRBV5-1
ASSLEGAQWQPQH
>TRBV5-1
ASSSGAAGGDPRAEAF
>TRBV5-6
ASSLVSSRTDTQY
>TRBV2
ASSEEGVSYNEQF
>TRBV13
ASSLFRLAGEETQY
>TRBV11-2
ASRDDRVGNTEAF
>TRBV6-1
ASSDGSRHEQY
>TRBV7-9
ASSLAGGSTDTQY
>TRBV11-2
ASSLGAGGPETQY
>TRBV6-5
ASSYRGSGSGNTIY
>TRBV2
ARQGLAYEQY
>TRBV27
ASSLGTGTYNEQF
>TRBV5-6
ASSFQVGTEAF
>TRBV27
ASSQGLRLNTEAF
>TRBV2
ASRRETGRTGELF
>TRBV25-1
ASKTGGHTEAF
>TRBV27
ASRDTGATEAF
>TRBV30
AQRGQGNNEQY
>TRBV6-1
ASSSRQGTGELF
>TRBV7-2
ASSEAGLEYNEQF
>TRBV13
ASSLGGPGDTDTQY
>TRBV30
AWSPFPRAEAF
>TRBV7-8
ASSGRRGETQY
>TRBV7-8
ASSLGQGNEQF
>TRBV5-4
ASSLTPGNTEAF
>TRBV29-1
SVETNRGVAPEAF
>TRBV7-6
ASSLAGGTSTDTQY
>TRBV7-9
ASSLAPYTGVEQY
>TRBV5-1
ASSLDPGDQPQH
>TRBV19
ASSINRGNEQF
>TRBV2
ASSEQGQGADTQY
>TRBV2
ASSYVPSSYEQY
>TRBV19
ASNLGGPSGNTIY
>TRBV7-6
ASSRQENTEAF
>TRBV6-5
ASSYGQGAGGYT
>TRBV15
ATSRGTGVVWEQY
>TRBV5-1
ASSPDVGGRETQY
>TRBV15
ATSTRLGDTEAF
>TRBV6-1
AIRDYPYEQY
>TRBV4-1
ASSRLAGGINNEQF